This TCR beta chain was recorded in a study of blood T cell repertoires in COVID-19. The wider study: PBMCs, B-cell-depleted T cells, or T cells provided the cDNA or gDNA that made up the material.

Per the authors' pipeline: Quantification of nucleated cells was approximated via reference gene primer amplification. Data came from immunoSEQ multiplex PCR; TCRdb stores just in-frame clones and leaves some out. That table gives V, J and clone size, and the DNA gave D and trimming. The sample carries some 160,000 clones, 80% to 90% recorded once. Sequencing input: peripheral blood. The TCR comes from a man aged 55 to 70 with acute or convalescent COVID-19.

CDR3 sequence (DNA): TGTGCCAGCAGCCAAGACCTCGCGGAAGCTTTCTTT. Protein sequence: CASSQDLAEAFF. The chain carries TRBV4-2 and TRBJ1-1; D gene uncertain. CDR3 length: 12 amino acids. V was clipped by 0 bases and J by 8 bases, with 7 bases between them. CDR1 LGHNA and CDR2 YNFKEQ come from the germline V gene.